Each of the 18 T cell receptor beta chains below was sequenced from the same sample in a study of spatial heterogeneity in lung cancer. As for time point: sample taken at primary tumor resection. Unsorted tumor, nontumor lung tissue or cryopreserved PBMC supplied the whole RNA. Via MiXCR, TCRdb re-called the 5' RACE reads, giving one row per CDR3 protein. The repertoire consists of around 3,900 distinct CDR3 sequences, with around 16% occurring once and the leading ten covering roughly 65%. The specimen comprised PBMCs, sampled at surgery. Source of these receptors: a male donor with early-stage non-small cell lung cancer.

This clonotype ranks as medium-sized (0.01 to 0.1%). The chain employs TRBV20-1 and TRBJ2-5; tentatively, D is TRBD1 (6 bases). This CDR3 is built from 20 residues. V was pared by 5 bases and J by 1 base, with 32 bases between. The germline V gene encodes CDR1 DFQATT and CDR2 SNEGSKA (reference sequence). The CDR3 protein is CSAFSRRTLEVQGIQETQYF. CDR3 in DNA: TGCAGTGCTTTTAGCCGGCGGACACTGGAGGTCCAGGGGATCCAAGAGACCCAGTACTTC.

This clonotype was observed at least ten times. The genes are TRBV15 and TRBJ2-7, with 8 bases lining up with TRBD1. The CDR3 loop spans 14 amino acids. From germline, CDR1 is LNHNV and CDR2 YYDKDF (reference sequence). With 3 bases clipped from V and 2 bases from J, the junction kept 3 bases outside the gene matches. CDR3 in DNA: TGTGCCACCAGCAGCAGACAGGGGACCTACGAGCAGTACTTC. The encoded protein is CATSSRQGTYEQYF. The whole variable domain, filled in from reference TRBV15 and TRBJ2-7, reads DAMVIQNPRYQVTQFGKPVTLSCSQTLNHNVMYWYQQKSSQAPKLLFHYYDKDFNNEADTPDNFQSRRPNTSFCFLDIRSPGLGDTAMYLCATSSRQGTYEQYFGPGTRLTVT.

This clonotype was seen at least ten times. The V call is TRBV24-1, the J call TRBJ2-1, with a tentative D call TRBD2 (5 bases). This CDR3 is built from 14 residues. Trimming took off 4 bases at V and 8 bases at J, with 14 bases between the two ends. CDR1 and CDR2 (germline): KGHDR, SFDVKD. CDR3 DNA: TGTGCCACCAGTGACCCCGGCCCGAGGGATGAGCAGTTCTTC. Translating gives CATSDPGPRDEQFF.

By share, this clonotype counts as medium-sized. The CDR3 nucleotides are TGTGCCAGCAGCTTACGGGGGCCGGAGACCCAGTACTTC. Encoded protein: CASSLRGPETQYF. V is TRBV7-2 and J is TRBJ2-5, with D possibly being TRBD1 or TRBD2 (6 bases each). V was trimmed by 2 bases and J by 5 bases, leaving 9 bases between them. This CDR3 has 13 amino acids. From germline, CDR1 is SGHTA and CDR2 FQGNSA.

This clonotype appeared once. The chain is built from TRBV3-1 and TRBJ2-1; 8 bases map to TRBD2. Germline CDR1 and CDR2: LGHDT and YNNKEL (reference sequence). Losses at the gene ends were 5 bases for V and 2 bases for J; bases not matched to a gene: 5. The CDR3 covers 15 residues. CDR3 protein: CASSETSGTYNEQFF. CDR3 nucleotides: TGTGCCAGCAGCGAAACTAGCGGCACCTACAATGAGCAGTTCTTC.

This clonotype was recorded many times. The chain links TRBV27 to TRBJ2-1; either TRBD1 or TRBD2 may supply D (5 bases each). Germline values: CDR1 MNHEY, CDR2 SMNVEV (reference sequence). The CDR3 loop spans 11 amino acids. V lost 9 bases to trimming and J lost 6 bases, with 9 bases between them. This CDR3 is CASYGGNEQFF. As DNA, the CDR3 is TGTGCCAGTTATGGGGGCAATGAGCAGTTCTTC.

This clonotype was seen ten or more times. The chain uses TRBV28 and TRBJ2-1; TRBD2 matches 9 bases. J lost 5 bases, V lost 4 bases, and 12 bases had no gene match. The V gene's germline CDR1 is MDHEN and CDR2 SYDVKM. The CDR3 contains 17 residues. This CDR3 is CASSSPRSGSWDNEQFF. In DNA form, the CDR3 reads TGTGCCAGCAGTTCCCCCCGTAGCGGGAGTTGGGACAATGAGCAGTTCTTC.

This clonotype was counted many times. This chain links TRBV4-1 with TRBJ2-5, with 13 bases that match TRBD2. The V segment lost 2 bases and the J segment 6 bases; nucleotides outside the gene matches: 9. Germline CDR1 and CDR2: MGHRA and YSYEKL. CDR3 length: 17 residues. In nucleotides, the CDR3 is TGCGCCAGCAGCCAACTTCCTTGGACTAGCGGGAGTCAGACCCAGTACTTC. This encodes CASSQLPWTSGSQTQYF.

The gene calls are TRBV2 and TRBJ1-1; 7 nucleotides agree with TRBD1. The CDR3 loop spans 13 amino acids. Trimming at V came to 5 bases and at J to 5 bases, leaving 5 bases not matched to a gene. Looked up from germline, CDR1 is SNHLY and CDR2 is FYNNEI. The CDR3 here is CASSTQGGTEAFF. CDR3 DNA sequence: TGTGCCAGCAGTACTCAGGGGGGAACTGAAGCTTTCTTT.

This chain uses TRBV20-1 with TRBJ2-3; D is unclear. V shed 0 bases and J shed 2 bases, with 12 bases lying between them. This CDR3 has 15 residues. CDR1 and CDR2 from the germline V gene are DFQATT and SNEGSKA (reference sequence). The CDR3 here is CSARDLQTPTDTQYF. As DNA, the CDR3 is TGCAGTGCTAGAGATTTACAAACCCCCACAGATACGCAGTATTTT.

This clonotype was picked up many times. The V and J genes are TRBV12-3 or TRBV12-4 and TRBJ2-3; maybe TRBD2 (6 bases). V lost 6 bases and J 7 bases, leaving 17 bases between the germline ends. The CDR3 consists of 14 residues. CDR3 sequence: CASSLGTGSNTQYF. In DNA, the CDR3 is TGTGCCAGCAGCCTAGGGACTGGATCAAATACGCAGTATTTT.

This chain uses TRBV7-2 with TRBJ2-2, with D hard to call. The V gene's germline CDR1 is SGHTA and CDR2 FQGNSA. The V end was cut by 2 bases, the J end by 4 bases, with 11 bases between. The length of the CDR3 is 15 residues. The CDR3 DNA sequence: TGTGCCAGCAGCTTAAGGGTCATCGGCACCGGGGAGCTGTTTTTT. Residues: CASSLRVIGTGELFF.

The CDR3 spells CSARDTSGANEKLFF. Written as DNA, the CDR3 is TGCAGTGCTAGAGATACATCGGGAGCTAATGAAAAACTGTTTTTT. The V and J genes are TRBV20-1 and TRBJ1-4; no definite D call. Germline V lookup: CDR1 DFQATT, CDR2 SNEGSKA (reference sequence). Trimming left V 0 bases short and J 3 bases short, with 11 bases between. The CDR3 runs to 15 residues.

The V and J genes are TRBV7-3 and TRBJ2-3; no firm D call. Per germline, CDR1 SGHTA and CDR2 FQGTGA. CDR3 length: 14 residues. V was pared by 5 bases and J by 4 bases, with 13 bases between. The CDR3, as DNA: TGTGCCAGCAGCCAACAACAGCTCCCAGATACGCAGTATTTT. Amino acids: CASSQQQLPDTQYF.

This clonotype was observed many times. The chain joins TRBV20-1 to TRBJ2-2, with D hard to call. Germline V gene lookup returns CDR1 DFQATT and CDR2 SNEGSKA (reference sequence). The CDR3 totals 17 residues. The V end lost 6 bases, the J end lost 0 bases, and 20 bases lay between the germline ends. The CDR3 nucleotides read TGCAGTGCCGTGGCCACCTTCAGGTCAACGAACACCGGGGAGCTGTTTTTT. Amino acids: CSAVATFRSTNTGELFF.

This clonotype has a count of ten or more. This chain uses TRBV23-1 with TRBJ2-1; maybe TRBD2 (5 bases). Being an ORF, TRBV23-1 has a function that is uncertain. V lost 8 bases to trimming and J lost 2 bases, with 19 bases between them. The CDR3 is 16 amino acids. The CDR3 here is CASPSPTAPTYNEQFF. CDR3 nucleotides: TGCGCCAGCCCTAGCCCGACTGCTCCGACCTACAATGAGCAGTTCTTC.

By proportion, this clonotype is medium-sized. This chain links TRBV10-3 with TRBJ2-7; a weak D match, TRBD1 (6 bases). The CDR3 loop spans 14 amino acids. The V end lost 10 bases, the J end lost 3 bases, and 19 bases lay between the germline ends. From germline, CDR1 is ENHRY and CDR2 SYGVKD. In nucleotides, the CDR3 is TGTGCCACCAAACCCGGGACAACCGGCTACGAGCAGTACTTC. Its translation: CATKPGTTGYEQYF.

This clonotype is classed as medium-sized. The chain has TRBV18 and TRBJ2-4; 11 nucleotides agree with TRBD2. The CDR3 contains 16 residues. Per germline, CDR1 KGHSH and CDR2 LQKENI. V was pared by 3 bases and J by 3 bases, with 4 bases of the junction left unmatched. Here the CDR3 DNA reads TGTGCCAGCTCACCGGGACTAGCGGCCCTCAAAAACATTCAGTACTTC. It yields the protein CASSPGLAALKNIQYF.